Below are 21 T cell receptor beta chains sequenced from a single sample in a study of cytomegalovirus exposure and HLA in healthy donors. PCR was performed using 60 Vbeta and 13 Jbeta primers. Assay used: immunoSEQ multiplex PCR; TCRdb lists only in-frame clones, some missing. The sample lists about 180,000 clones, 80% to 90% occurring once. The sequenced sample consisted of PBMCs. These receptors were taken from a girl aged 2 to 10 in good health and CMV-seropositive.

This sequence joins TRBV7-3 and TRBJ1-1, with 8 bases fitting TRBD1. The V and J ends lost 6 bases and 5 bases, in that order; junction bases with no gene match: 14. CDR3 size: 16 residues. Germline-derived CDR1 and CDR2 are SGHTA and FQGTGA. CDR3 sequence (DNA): TGTGCCAGCAGATCCGGTGCAGGGGGCGATCAGACTGAAGCTTTCTTT. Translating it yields CASRSGAGGDQTEAFF.

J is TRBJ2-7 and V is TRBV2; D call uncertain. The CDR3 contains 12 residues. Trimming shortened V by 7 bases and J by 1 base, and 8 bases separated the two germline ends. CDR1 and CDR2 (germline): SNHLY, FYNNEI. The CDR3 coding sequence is TGTGCCAGCATTCCCCGGTCCTACGAGCAGTACTTC. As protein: CASIPRSYEQYF.

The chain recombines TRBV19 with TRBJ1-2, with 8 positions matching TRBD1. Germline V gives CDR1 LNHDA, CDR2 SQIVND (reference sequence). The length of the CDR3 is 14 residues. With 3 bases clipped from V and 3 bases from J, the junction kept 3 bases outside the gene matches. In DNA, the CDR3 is TGTGCCAGTAGTATGCAGGGGGCCTACTATGGCTACACCTTC. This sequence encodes CASSMQGAYYGYTF.

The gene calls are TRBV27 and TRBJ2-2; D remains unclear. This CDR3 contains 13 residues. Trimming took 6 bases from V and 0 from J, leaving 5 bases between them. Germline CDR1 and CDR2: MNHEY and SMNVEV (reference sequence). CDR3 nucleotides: TGTGCCAGCAGAGCCCCGAACACCGGGGAGCTGTTTTTT. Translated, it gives CASRAPNTGELFF.

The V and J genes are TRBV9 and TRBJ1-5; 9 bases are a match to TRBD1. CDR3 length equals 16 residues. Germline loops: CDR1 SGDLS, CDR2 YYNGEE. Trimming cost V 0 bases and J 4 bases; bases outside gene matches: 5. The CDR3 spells CASSVGTGEGNQPQHF. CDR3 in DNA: TGTGCCAGCAGCGTAGGGACAGGGGAGGGGAATCAGCCCCAGCATTTT.

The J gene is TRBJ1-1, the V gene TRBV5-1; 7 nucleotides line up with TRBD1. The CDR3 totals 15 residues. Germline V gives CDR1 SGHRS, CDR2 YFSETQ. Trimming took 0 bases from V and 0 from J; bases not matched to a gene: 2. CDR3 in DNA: TGCGCCAGCAGCTTGGGGGACAGATTGAACACTGAAGCTTTCTTT. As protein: CASSLGDRLNTEAFF.

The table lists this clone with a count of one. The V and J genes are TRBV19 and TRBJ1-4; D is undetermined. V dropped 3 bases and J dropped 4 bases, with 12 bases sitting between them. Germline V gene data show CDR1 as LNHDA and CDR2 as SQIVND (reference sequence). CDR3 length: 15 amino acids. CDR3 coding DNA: TGTGCCAGTAGTATGAGACCGGGAGTTAATGAAAAACTGTTTTTT. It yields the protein CASSMRPGVNEKLFF.

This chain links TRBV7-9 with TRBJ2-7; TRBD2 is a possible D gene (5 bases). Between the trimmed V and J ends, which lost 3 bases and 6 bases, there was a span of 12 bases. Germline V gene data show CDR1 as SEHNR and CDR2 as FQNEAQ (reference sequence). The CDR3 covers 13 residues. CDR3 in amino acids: CASSLGRGGEQYF. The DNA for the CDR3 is TGTGCCAGCAGCTTGGGGAGAGGAGGCGAGCAGTACTTC.

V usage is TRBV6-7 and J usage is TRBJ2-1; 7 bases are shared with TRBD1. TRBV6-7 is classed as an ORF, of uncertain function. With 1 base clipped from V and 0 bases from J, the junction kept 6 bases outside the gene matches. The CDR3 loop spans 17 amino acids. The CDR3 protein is CASSYWGTAASYNEQFF. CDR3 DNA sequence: TGTGCCAGCAGTTACTGGGGGACAGCAGCCTCCTACAATGAGCAGTTCTTC.

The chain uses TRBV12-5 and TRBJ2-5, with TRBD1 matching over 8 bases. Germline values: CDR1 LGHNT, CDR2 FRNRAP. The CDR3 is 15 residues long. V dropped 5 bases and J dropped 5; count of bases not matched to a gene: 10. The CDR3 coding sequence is TGTGCTAGTGGTCCGGCAGCAGGGGGCAAGGAGACCCAGTACTTC. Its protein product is CASGPAAGGKETQYF. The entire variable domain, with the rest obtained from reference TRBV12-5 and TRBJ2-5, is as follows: DARVTQTPRHKVTEMGQEVTMRCQPILGHNTVFWYRQTMMQGLELLAYFRNRAPLDDSGMPKDRFSAEMPDATLATLKIQPSEPRDSAVYFCASGPAAGGKETQYFGPGTRLLVL.

CDR3 bases: TGCGCCAGCAGCTCCGGGACAGGATCCTACTACGAGCAGTACTTC. As protein: CASSSGTGSYYEQYF. The J gene is TRBJ2-7, the V gene TRBV5-1; 8 bases map to TRBD1. With V trimmed by 3 bases and J by 3 bases, 8 bases remained unmatched. This CDR3 has 15 amino acids. CDR1 and CDR2 from the germline V gene are SGHRS and YFSETQ.

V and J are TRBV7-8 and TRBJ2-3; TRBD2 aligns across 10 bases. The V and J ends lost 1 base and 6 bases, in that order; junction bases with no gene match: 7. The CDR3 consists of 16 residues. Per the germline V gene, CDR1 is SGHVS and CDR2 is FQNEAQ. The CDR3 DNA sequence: TGTGCCAGCAGCTTAGAACCTAGCGGGAGTGGGGATACGCAGTATTTT. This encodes CASSLEPSGSGDTQYF.

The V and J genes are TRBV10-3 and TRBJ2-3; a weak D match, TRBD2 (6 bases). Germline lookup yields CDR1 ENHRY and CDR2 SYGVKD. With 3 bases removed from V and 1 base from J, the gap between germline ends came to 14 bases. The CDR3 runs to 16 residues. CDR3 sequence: CAISDRWAGRTDTQYF. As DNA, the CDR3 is TGTGCCATCAGTGATAGGTGGGCGGGACGCACAGATACGCAGTATTTT.

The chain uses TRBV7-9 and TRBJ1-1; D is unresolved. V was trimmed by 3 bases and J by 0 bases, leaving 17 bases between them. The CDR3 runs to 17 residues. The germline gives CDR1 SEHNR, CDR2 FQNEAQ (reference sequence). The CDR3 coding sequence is TGTGCCAGCAGCTTGAGTCTTCTTACCTTCATGAACACTGAAGCTTTCTTT. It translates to CASSLSLLTFMNTEAFF.

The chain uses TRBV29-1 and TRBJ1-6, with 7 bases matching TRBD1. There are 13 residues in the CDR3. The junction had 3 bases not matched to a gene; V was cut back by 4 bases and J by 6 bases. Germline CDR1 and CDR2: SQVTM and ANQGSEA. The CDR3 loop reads CSVGGDSNSPLHF. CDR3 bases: TGCAGCGTTGGGGGGGACAGTAATTCACCCCTCCACTTT.

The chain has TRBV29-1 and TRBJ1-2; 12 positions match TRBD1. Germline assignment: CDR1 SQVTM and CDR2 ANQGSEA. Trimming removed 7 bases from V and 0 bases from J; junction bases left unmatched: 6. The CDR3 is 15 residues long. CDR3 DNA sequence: TGCAGCGCCGGGACAGGGGGCCCCCCTAACTATGGCTACACCTTC. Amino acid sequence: CSAGTGGPPNYGYTF.

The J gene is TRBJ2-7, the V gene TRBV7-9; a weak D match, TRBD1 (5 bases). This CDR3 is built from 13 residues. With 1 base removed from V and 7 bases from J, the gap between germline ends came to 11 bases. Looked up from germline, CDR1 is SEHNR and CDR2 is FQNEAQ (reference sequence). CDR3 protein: CASSLGGGSEQYF. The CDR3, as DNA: TGTGCCAGCAGCTTAGGGGGCGGATCGGAGCAGTACTTC.

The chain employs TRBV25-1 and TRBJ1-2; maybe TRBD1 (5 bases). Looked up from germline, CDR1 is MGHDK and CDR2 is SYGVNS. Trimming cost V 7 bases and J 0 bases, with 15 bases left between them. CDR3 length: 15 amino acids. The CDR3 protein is CASIDPAGTNYGYTF. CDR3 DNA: TGTGCCAGCATCGATCCGGCAGGGACTAACTATGGCTACACCTTC.

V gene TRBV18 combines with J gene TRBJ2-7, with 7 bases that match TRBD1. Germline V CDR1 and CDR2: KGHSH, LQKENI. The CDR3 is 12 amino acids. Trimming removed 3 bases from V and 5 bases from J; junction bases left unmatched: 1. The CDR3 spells CASSPGTDEQYF. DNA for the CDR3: TGTGCCAGCTCACCGGGGACAGACGAGCAGTACTTC. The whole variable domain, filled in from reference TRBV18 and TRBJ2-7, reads NAGVMQNPRHLVRRRGQEARLRCSPMKGHSHVYWYRQLPEEGLKFMVYLQKENIIDESGMPKERFSAEFPKEGPSILRIQQVVRGDSAAYFCASSPGTDEQYFGPGTRLTVT.

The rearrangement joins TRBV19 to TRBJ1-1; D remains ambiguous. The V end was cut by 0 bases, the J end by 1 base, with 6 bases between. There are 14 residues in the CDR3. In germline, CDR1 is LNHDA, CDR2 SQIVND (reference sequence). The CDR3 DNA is TGTGCCAGTAGTATAGAGTTCTCGAACACTGAAGCTTTCTTT. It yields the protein CASSIEFSNTEAFF.

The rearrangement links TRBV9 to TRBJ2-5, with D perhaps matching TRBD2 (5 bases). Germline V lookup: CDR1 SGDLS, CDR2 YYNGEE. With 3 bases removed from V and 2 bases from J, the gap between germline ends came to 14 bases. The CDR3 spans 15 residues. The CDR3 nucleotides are TGTGCCAGCAGCGGCCCAGGTATAGCGCAAGAGACCCAGTACTTC. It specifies CASSGPGIAQETQYF.